A selection of T cell receptor beta chains follows, all from one sample in a study of OX40 agonist ivuxolimab in advanced cancers. Assay: immunoSEQ multiplex PCR; the TCRdb copy retains only in-frame clones and omits some. The sample includes 72,000 or so clones, about 88% of them seen just once. This material consisted of CD4+ or CD8+ T cells sorted from blood, taken in a trial of the OX40 agonist ivuxolimab. These receptors came from an adult with an advanced solid tumor such as melanoma, head and neck, liver or kidney cancer. The CDR3 runs from the conserved cysteine through the conserved F or W. The D gene is left open where the match is weak. Expanded clones are given a class, and other clones once, few, many or no size at all.

D gene	V gene	clone size	J gene	CDR3 DNA	CDR3 protein
TRBD2	TRBV9	-	TRBJ2-5	TGTGCCAGCAGCGTAAATCTAGGCTCACTAGCGGGAGATGCGGGGGAGACCCAGTACTTC	CASSVNLGSLAGDAGETQYF
-	TRBV5-1	-	TRBJ2-3	TGCGCCAGCAGCTTGAACGGGCGGTGGACAGATACGCAGTATTTT	CASSLNGRWTDTQYF
-	TRBV6-1	-	TRBJ1-2	TGTGCCAGCAGTGACCTTGGTTACTATGGCTACACCTTC	CASSDLGYYGYTF
TRBD2	TRBV9	-	TRBJ2-3	TGTGCCAGCAGCCCCTCCGGGAGGGGAGATACGCAGTATTTT	CASSPSGRGDTQYF
-	TRBV6-1	-	TRBJ1-1	TGTGCCAGCACCCTGGGGGCAGGGTTTTACTCTGAAGCTTTCTTT	CASTLGAGFYSEAFF
-	TRBV29-1	-	TRBJ2-7	TGCAGCGTTTTGGGCGACACCTACGAGCAGTACTTC	CSVLGDTYEQYF
-	TRBV29-1	once	TRBJ1-1	TGCAGCGTTGTCAGGGCCATGAACACTGAAGCTTTCTTT	CSVVRAMNTEAFF
-	TRBV18	-	TRBJ1-2	TGTGCCAGCTCAGCCGGGACCGCTCCTAACTATGGCTACACCTTC	CASSAGTAPNYGYTF
-	TRBV20-1	-	TRBJ1-6	TGCAGTGCTCGGGGGGGTACACCCCTCCACTTT	CSARGGTPLHF
-	TRBV28	-	TRBJ1-4	TGTGCCAGCAGTTGGGCGGGGGGGGCGCAGCGTGAAAAACTGTTTTTT	CASSWAGGAQREKLFF
-	TRBV18	-	TRBJ2-7	TGTGCCAGCTCACCTAATGAGTATTTTACTGGACAGAGCCCCTACGAGCAGTACTTC	CASSPNEYFTGQSPYEQYF
TRBD2	TRBV10-3	few	TRBJ2-5	TGTGCCATCAGTGATATTACTAGCGGGGGTGGAGAGACCCAGTACTTC	CAISDITSGGGETQYF
-	TRBV7-9	-	TRBJ2-7	TGTGCCAGCAGCTTACGCCAGACCTACGAGCAGTACTTC	CASSLRQTYEQYF
TRBD2	TRBV5-6	-	TRBJ2-1	TGTGCCAGCAGCTTGGATATTGGGTCAGGGAGGGTCAATGAGCAGTTCTTC	CASSLDIGSGRVNEQFF
TRBD2	TRBV10-3	-	TRBJ2-5	TGTGCCATCAGTGGGACTAGCGGGGGGTGGGGACAAGAGACCCAGTACTTC	CAISGTSGGWGQETQYF
TRBD2	TRBV5-1	-	TRBJ2-3	TGCGCCAGCAGCTTGGGGGGACTAGAAGATACGCAGTATTTT	CASSLGGLEDTQYF
-	TRBV6-1	-	TRBJ2-2	TGTGCCAGCAGAACAGGTACCGGGGAGCTGTTTTTT	CASRTGTGELFF
TRBD1	TRBV6-1	-	TRBJ2-3	TGTGCCAGCAGCCCTGACAGGGACACGCAGTATTTT	CASSPDRDTQYF
TRBD1	TRBV6-1	-	TRBJ2-7	TGTGCCAGCAGTGAAGCGTGGGTCGACAGGGCCCCCTACGAGCAGTACTTC	CASSEAWVDRAPYEQYF
TRBD1	TRBV18	-	TRBJ1-4	TGTGCCAGCTCACCACAGCAGGGGGAGGCTAATGAAAAACTGTTTTTT	CASSPQQGEANEKLFF
-	TRBV10-3	once	TRBJ2-4	TGTGCCATCAGTGAGGACAGGAGTCAGACAAACATTCAGTACTTC	CAISEDRSQTNIQYF
TRBD2	TRBV6-1	-	TRBJ2-1	TGTGCCAGCAGTGAATCGGTATGGACTAGCGGAGACTACTACAATGAGCAGTTCTTC	CASSESVWTSGDYYNEQFF
-	TRBV7-2	-	TRBJ2-7	TGTGCCAGCAGCCCGATAAGCTCCTACGAGCAGTACTTC	CASSPISSYEQYF
TRBD2	TRBV5-4	-	TRBJ2-5	TGTGCCAGCAGCCATCGGGGGGGGCGCCAAGAGACCCAGTACTTC	CASSHRGGRQETQYF
-	TRBV2	-	TRBJ2-1	TGTGCCAGCAGACGGGGACTGAAGATCTACAATGAGCAGTTCTTC	CASRRGLKIYNEQFF
TRBD1	TRBV29-1	-	TRBJ1-4	TGCAGCGTTAGACAGGGTGGGGAAAAACTGTTTTTT	CSVRQGGEKLFF
-	TRBV2	-	TRBJ2-3	TGTGCCAGCAGTGTGGACACCGATACGCAGTATTTT	CASSVDTDTQYF
TRBD2	TRBV7-3	once	TRBJ2-1	TGTGCCAGCAGCATCGGACTAGATGGTGATGAGCAGTTCTTC	CASSIGLDGDEQFF
-	TRBV14	-	TRBJ1-3	TGTGCCAGCAGCCCCTTCTGGGGACCCTCTGGAAACACCATATATTTT	CASSPFWGPSGNTIYF
TRBD1	TRBV2	-	TRBJ2-3	TGTGCCAGCACTTGGGGACAGGGGTTAGATACGCAGTATTTT	CASTWGQGLDTQYF
-	TRBV6-6	-	TRBJ2-3	TGTGCCATCTCGACATCTAGCACAGATACGCAGTATTTT	CAISTSSTDTQYF
-	TRBV10-3	few	TRBJ1-1	TGTGCCATCAGCGGAACAGTTAACACTGAAGCTTTCTTT	CAISGTVNTEAFF
-	TRBV9	-	TRBJ1-1	TGTGCCAGCAGCCAAAACACTGAAGCTTTCTTT	CASSQNTEAFF
-	TRBV7-9	-	TRBJ1-4	TGTGCCAGCAGCTTAAACGGTATCGGATCTAATGAAAAACTGTTTTTT	CASSLNGIGSNEKLFF
TRBD1	TRBV27	-	TRBJ1-2	TGTGCCAGCAGTAAGCCCGGGACAGGGAACGGCTACACCTTC	CASSKPGTGNGYTF
TRBD2	TRBV5-1	-	TRBJ2-2	TGCGCCAGCAGCTCCCCGGGACTACTCACCGGGGAGCTGTTTTTT	CASSSPGLLTGELFF
-	TRBV5-1	-	TRBJ1-6	TGCGCCAGCAGCTTGGCCTCGCAGGATAATTCACCCCTCCACTTT	CASSLASQDNSPLHF
-	TRBV5-4	-	TRBJ1-2	TGTGCCAGCAGCCAACCGGGACTTGAATTCGCCACCTTC	CASSQPGLEFATF
TRBD2	TRBV7-9	-	TRBJ2-7	TGTGCCAGCACCTCCGCGGGGGTGCCCTCCTACGAGCAGTACTTC	CASTSAGVPSYEQYF
-	TRBV28	-	TRBJ1-3	TGTGCCAGCAGGCCCGGGGGGTCTGGAAACACCATATATTTT	CASRPGGSGNTIYF
-	TRBV5-1	-	TRBJ2-7	TGCGCCAGCAGCTTGAACGACGGCCCCTACGAGCAGTACTTC	CASSLNDGPYEQYF
TRBD1	TRBV10-1	-	TRBJ2-1	TGCGCCAGCAGTGAACAGGGGGCTGACTACAATGAGCAGTTCTTC	CASSEQGADYNEQFF
-	TRBV19	-	TRBJ1-5	TGTGCCAGTAGTCTCGGGCGTGAGTCCCAGCATTTT	CASSLGRESQHF
-	TRBV28	-	TRBJ1-1	TGTGCCAGCAGTTTAGCCGCTGAAGCTTTCTTT	CASSLAAEAFF
-	TRBV7-2	-	TRBJ1-4	TGTGCCAGCACCAAACAGGGAATGAGGGAAAAACTGTTTTTT	CASTKQGMREKLFF
-	TRBV5-5	-	TRBJ2-5	TGTGCCAGCAGCGGCGCGCACGGAGAGACCCAGTACTTC	CASSGAHGETQYF
-	TRBV19	-	TRBJ1-5	TGTGCCAGTAGCCTGCTTGTCGCCCACAATCAGCCCCAGCATTTT	CASSLLVAHNQPQHF
TRBD1	TRBV27	-	TRBJ2-7	TGTGCCAGGACGAATCCGGGACAGACGAAAGGGATGTCGGGATCCGACGAGCAGTACTTC	CARTNPGQTKGMSGSDEQYF
-	TRBV11-2	-	TRBJ2-2	TGTGCCAGCAGCTTGTTAGCGGAGAGAAGTTACACCGGGGAGCTGTTTTTT	CASSLLAERSYTGELFF
TRBD1	TRBV6-1	-	TRBJ1-1	TGTGCCAGCAGTGATCAACAGGGGGCTGGTATGAACACTGAAGCTTTCTTT	CASSDQQGAGMNTEAFF
-	TRBV5-1	-	TRBJ2-7	TGCGCCAGCAGCTTGGCGAACAGTGGGGAGCAGTACTTC	CASSLANSGEQYF
-	TRBV6-5	-	TRBJ2-6	TGTGCCAGCAGCCTACTTAGGTCTGGGGCCAACGTCCTGACTTTC	CASSLLRSGANVLTF
-	TRBV5-1	once	TRBJ1-6	TGCGCCAGCAGCTTGGCGGGGGGAAATTCACCCCTCCACTTT	CASSLAGGNSPLHF